The 6 T cell receptor beta chains below all came from one sample that was sequenced in a study of cytomegalovirus exposure and HLA in healthy donors. PCR amplification relied on 60 Vbeta primers (plus 13 Jbeta primers). Data came from immunoSEQ multiplex PCR; TCRdb stores just in-frame clones and leaves some out. This sample has about 150,000 clones, with roughly 74% found just once. Sample: PBMCs. These receptors were obtained from a man aged 18 to 30 in good health and CMV-seronegative.

This chain joins TRBV27 and TRBJ1-2; 7 bases match TRBD1. Germline CDR1 and CDR2: MNHEY and SMNVEV (reference sequence). V dropped 3 bases and J dropped 8; count of bases not matched to a gene: 12. This CDR3 comprises 15 residues. The CDR3 nucleotides read TGTGCCAGCAGTTTCGGAGTGACAGGGAGAGGCGGCTACACCTTC. Amino acid sequence: CASSFGVTGRGGYTF.

The chain has TRBV18 and TRBJ2-7, with 10 bases that match TRBD1. Germline lookup yields CDR1 KGHSH and CDR2 LQKENI. The CDR3 is made up of 16 amino acids. After removal of 1 base from V and 6 bases from J, the junction contained 9 bases not matched to a gene. CDR3 nucleotides: TGTGCCAGCTCACCACGGGGGACAGGGGATTTAGGCGAGCAGTACTTC. Amino acid sequence: CASSPRGTGDLGEQYF.

This chain joins TRBV2 and TRBJ2-1; D may be TRBD2 (5 bases). The germline gives CDR1 SNHLY, CDR2 FYNNEI. CDR3 size: 15 residues. With 2 bases removed from V and 5 bases from J, the gap between germline ends came to 13 bases. The CDR3 protein is CASSELSSGNNEQFF. The CDR3 DNA sequence: TGTGCCAGCAGTGAACTGTCGTCGGGGAACAATGAGCAGTTCTTC.

The gene calls are TRBV18 and TRBJ2-3, with a weak D call TRBD2 (5 bases). Germline V gene sequence: CDR1 KGHSH, CDR2 LQKENI. V was trimmed by 3 bases and J by 0 bases, leaving 13 bases between them. CDR3 size: 16 residues. The chain's CDR3 is CASSPRGQISTDTQYF. The CDR3 DNA reads TGTGCCAGCTCACCGAGAGGGCAGATTAGCACAGATACGCAGTATTTT.

The rearrangement joins TRBV5-1 to TRBJ1-5; 7 bases map to TRBD1. This CDR3 region has 14 residues. The ends lost 4 bases at V and 3 bases at J; junction bases unmatched: 4. Germline lookup yields CDR1 SGHRS and CDR2 YFSETQ. The CDR3 nucleotides read TGCGCCAGCAGCACGGGACAGCTCAATCAGCCCCAGCATTTT. The encoded protein is CASSTGQLNQPQHF.

A few counts support this clone. The chain joins TRBV28 to TRBJ1-6; D is undetermined. The length of the CDR3 is 16 residues. CDR1 is MDHEN, CDR2 SYDVKM, per germline. The germline V and J ends were trimmed by 6 bases and 0 bases, with 12 bases remaining between them. CDR3 in amino acids: CASSPEGSSYNSPLHF. The CDR3 DNA reads as TGTGCCAGCAGCCCTGAGGGAAGCTCCTATAATTCACCCCTCCACTTT.